The clone carrying this TCR beta chain has ten or more counts. Its antigen is undetermined. The source of the sample is a study of T cell repertoires in cytomegalovirus infection. Study-wide context: From public TCR beta signatures came an indication of both CMV infection and matching HLA type.

Study-level points and caveats: Of the TCR beta families, the public ones yielded a cumulative frequency that identified carriers of CMV plus the relevant HLA.

TCRdb passed the reads through MiXCR, listing each CDR3 protein once. The sample shows about 400,000 distinct CDR3 sequences, about a sixth of them seen only once. The CDR3 runs 11 residues. V was shortened by 5 bases and J by 1 base, with 2 bases between the two germline ends. The germline gives CDR1 SGHVS, CDR2 FQNEAQ. The chain recombines TRBV7-8 with TRBJ1-1; the D is unclear. Sequenced material: PBMCs. This sequence was found in a human donor in good health (CMV status not recorded). Some clones in this sample may be carry-over from other donors' samples. This chain's CDR3 is CASSKNTEAFF. CDR3 coding DNA: TGTGCCAGCAGCAAGAACACTGAAGCTTTCTTT.